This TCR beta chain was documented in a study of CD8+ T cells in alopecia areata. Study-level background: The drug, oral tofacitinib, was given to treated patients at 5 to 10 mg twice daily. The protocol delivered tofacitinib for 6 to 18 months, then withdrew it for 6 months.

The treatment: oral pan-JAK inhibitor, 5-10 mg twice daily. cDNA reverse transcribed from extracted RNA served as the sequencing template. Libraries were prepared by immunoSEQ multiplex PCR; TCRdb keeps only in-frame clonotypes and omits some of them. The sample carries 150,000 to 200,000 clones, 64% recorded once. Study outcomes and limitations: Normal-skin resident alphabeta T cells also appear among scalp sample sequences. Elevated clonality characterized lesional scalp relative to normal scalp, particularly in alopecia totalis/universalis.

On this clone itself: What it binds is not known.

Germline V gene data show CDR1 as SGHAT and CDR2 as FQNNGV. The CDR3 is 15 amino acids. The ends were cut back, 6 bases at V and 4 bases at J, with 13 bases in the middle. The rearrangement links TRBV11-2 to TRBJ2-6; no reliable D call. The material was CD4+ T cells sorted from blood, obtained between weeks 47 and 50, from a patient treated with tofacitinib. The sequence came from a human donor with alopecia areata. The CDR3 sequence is CASSPILLGANVLTF. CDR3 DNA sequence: TGTGCCAGCAGTCCCATCCTTTTAGGGGCCAACGTCCTGACTTTC.